A selection of T cell receptor beta chains follows, all from one sample in a study of T cell repertoires in cytomegalovirus infection. TCRdb recomputed calls from the reads with MiXCR, one row per CDR3 protein. The repertoire holds 150,000 to 200,000 distinct CDR3 sequences, with 25% to 30% as singletons. Sample: PBMCs. All receptors derive from a human donor in good health (CMV status not recorded). Some clones in this sample may be carry-over from other donors' samples. Each CDR3 is given with its conserved first and last residue. The order of the fields is V gene, clone size, J gene, D gene, CDR3 protein, CDR3 DNA. The D gene is left open where the match is weak. Clone size is shown for a subset of rows, as once, few, many or a class of expanded clone.

TRBV7-2,NA,TRBJ2-5,NA,CASSPRMRETQYF,TGTGCCAGCAGCCCCCGAATGCGAGAGACCCAGTACTTC
TRBV7-2,many,TRBJ2-7,NA,CASKPGGTSYEQYF,TGTGCCAGCAAGCCAGGCGGAACCTCCTACGAGCAGTACTTC
TRBV7-2,NA,TRBJ2-3,TRBD2,CASSLTTSGGPDTQYF,TGTGCCAGCAGCCTTACGACTAGCGGGGGGCCAGATACGCAGTATTTT
TRBV12-3/TRBV12-4,NA,TRBJ1-1,TRBD1,CASSPIDRVGGEAFF,TGTGCCAGCAGTCCCATAGACAGGGTGGGGGGTGAAGCTTTCTTT
TRBV7-2,NA,TRBJ2-1,NA,CASSLIGTKQFF,TGTGCCAGCAGCTTGATCGGGACAAAGCAGTTCTTC
TRBV7-2,NA,TRBJ2-2,NA,CASSLEGGELFF,TGTGCCAGCAGCTTAGAAGGGGGGGAGCTGTTTTTT
TRBV7-3,NA,TRBJ2-2,TRBD2,CASSLVGGGRTGELFF,TGTGCCAGCAGCTTAGTCGGCGGGGGGAGAACCGGGGAGCTGTTTTTT
TRBV7-2,many,TRBJ2-1,NA,CASSPGGRGTEQFF,TGTGCCAGCAGCCCCGGGGGACGGGGGACTGAGCAGTTCTTC
TRBV20-1,NA,TRBJ2-5,TRBD1,CSAPDRPFETQYF,TGCAGTGCCCCGGACAGGCCCTTTGAGACCCAGTACTTC
TRBV7-2,NA,TRBJ1-5,TRBD1,CASSSGTGAQPQHF,TGTGCCAGCAGCTCCGGGACAGGGGCTCAGCCCCAGCATTTT
TRBV29-1,NA,TRBJ1-1,NA,CSVIALDVDTEAFF,TGCAGCGTGATTGCCTTAGATGTGGACACTGAAGCTTTCTTT
TRBV6-2/TRBV6-3,NA,TRBJ1-2,NA,CAIRTGTNYGYTF,TGTGCCATACGGACGGGGACTAACTATGGCTACACCTTC
TRBV7-2,many,TRBJ2-5,NA,CASSLSDSSETQYF,TGTGCCAGCAGCTTGTCTGACAGCAGCGAGACCCAGTACTTC
TRBV29-1,few,TRBJ2-7,TRBD1,CSVGQGTYEQYF,TGCAGCGTCGGACAGGGGACCTACGAGCAGTACTTC
TRBV6-6,few,TRBJ2-5,NA,CASNTPTGEGETQYF,TGTGCCAGCAACACCCCGACAGGGGAGGGGGAGACCCAGTACTTC
TRBV10-3,NA,TRBJ2-3,NA,CAIGSGARFRDTQYF,TGTGCCATCGGATCAGGGGCAAGGTTCAGAGATACGCAGTATTTT
TRBV6-5,few,TRBJ1-3,NA,CASSTWDPGTSGNTIYF,TGTGCCAGCAGTACCTGGGATCCAGGTACATCTGGAAACACCATATATTTT
TRBV5-1,few,TRBJ1-3,NA,CASSLEEMGSGNTIYF,TGCGCCAGCAGCTTGGAAGAAATGGGATCTGGAAACACCATATATTTT
TRBV12-3/TRBV12-4,NA,TRBJ2-1,NA,CASSFWRGKNEQFF,TGTGCCAGCAGTTTCTGGCGGGGAAAGAATGAGCAGTTCTTC
TRBV12-3/TRBV12-4,NA,TRBJ2-2,NA,CASRRGRSTGELFF,TGTGCCAGCAGGAGGGGGAGGTCGACCGGGGAGCTGTTTTTT
TRBV30,NA,TRBJ2-1,NA,CAWSLDPAGYNEQFF,TGTGCCTGGAGCCTTGACCCTGCAGGGTACAATGAGCAGTTCTTC
TRBV7-2,many,TRBJ1-1,NA,CASSMGGGPGTEAFF,TGTGCCAGCAGCATGGGGGGGGGGCCGGGCACTGAAGCTTTCTTT
TRBV12-3/TRBV12-4,NA,TRBJ1-1,NA,CASSPYRVDTEAFF,TGTGCCAGCAGTCCCTACAGGGTTGACACTGAAGCTTTCTTT
TRBV5-1,few,TRBJ2-7,TRBD1,CASSLRPGQGATYEQYF,TGCGCCAGCAGCTTGCGGCCAGGGCAGGGGGCAACCTACGAGCAGTACTTC
TRBV7-7,many,TRBJ1-3,NA,CASSPRVGNTIYF,TGTGCTAGCAGCCCCAGGGTTGGAAACACCATATATTTT
TRBV6-2/TRBV6-3,many,TRBJ1-1,NA,CASSYEDVTEAFF,TGTGCCAGCAGTTACGAGGACGTCACTGAAGCTTTCTTT
TRBV29-1,NA,TRBJ2-7,NA,CSVETSGREQYF,TGCAGCGTTGAAACTTCTGGGCGGGAGCAGTACTTC
TRBV10-3,few,TRBJ1-1,NA,CAIKGPGNTEAFF,TGTGCCATCAAGGGCCCAGGGAACACTGAAGCTTTCTTT
TRBV5-1,NA,TRBJ1-1,TRBD1,CASSRDRESSAFF,TGCGCCAGCAGCCGGGACAGGGAGAGTTCGGCTTTCTTT
TRBV11-2,few,TRBJ2-5,TRBD2,CASRYRGGRYEETQYF,TGTGCCAGCAGGTACCGGGGGGGCCGGTATGAAGAGACCCAGTACTTC
TRBV7-4,few,TRBJ2-7,NA,CASSDLSEQYF,TGTGCCAGCAGCGACCTAAGCGAGCAGTACTTC
TRBV6-2/TRBV6-3,NA,TRBJ1-5,TRBD1,CASSSSGQGAGQPQHF,TGTGCCAGCAGTTCCTCGGGACAGGGGGCCGGTCAGCCCCAGCATTTT
TRBV5-1,NA,TRBJ1-1,NA,CASSPGGQASKQARAFF,TGCGCCAGCAGCCCTGGGGGTCAAGCAAGCAAACAGGCAAGAGCTTTCTTT
TRBV19,NA,TRBJ2-1,TRBD1,CASSIDDRGLLNNEQFF,TGTGCCAGTAGTATAGATGACAGGGGGCTTTTAAACAATGAGCAGTTCTTC
TRBV6-5,few,TRBJ1-6,TRBD1,CASKLLLTGASNSPLHF,TGTGCCAGCAAACTTTTACTGACAGGGGCCAGTAATTCACCCCTCCACTTT
TRBV19,many,TRBJ1-5,TRBD1,CASSTTGKSNQPQHF,TGTGCCAGTAGTACGACAGGGAAGAGCAATCAGCCCCAGCATTTT
TRBV4-2,many,TRBJ2-7,NA,CASSPGGGITPYEQYF,TGTGCCAGCAGCCCAGGGGGGGGGATCACTCCCTACGAGCAGTACTTC
TRBV29-1,NA,TRBJ2-7,NA,CSGGDYEQYF,TGCAGCGGTGGGGACTACGAGCAGTACTTC
TRBV11-2,medium-sized,TRBJ1-4,NA,CASRRLGGGVNEKLFF,TGTGCCAGCAGACGATTAGGGGGGGGGGTTAATGAAAAACTGTTTTTT
TRBV20-1,NA,TRBJ2-1,NA,CSAREPGPRDNEQFF,TGCAGTGCTAGAGAACCGGGACCCAGAGACAATGAGCAGTTCTTC
TRBV20-1,NA,TRBJ2-7,NA,CSAMGWGRGRNEQYF,TGCAGTGCTATGGGGTGGGGCAGGGGTAGGAACGAGCAGTACTTC
TRBV27,NA,TRBJ1-2,NA,CASSFLGASYGYTF,TGTGCCAGCAGTTTCCTCGGGGCTTCCTATGGCTACACCTTC
TRBV29-1,NA,TRBJ2-3,NA,CSVGAGRGSTDTQYF,TGCAGCGTTGGTGCTGGGCGGGGTAGCACAGATACGCAGTATTTT
TRBV4-1,NA,TRBJ2-2,NA,CASSQSGRVAGTGELFF,TGCGCCAGCAGCCAATCGGGGCGGGTCGCTGGGACCGGGGAGCTGTTTTTT
TRBV20-1,few,TRBJ1-1,NA,CSATTGTRSEAFF,TGCAGTGCTACCACAGGGACTCGGTCTGAAGCTTTCTTT
TRBV20-1,NA,TRBJ1-2,NA,CSARVGKGDYGYTF,TGCAGTGCTAGAGTGGGGAAAGGGGACTATGGCTACACCTTC
TRBV29-1,NA,TRBJ2-5,NA,CSVEVQRETQYF,TGCAGCGTTGAAGTGCAGCGAGAGACCCAGTACTTC
TRBV5-1,NA,TRBJ2-4,NA,CASSLKSVNIQYF,TGCGCCAGCAGCTTGAAATCGGTGAACATTCAGTACTTC
TRBV30,NA,TRBJ2-1,TRBD2,CAWSEGSSGFPSRDEQFF,TGTGCCTGGAGTGAGGGGTCTAGCGGGTTTCCATCTAGGGATGAGCAGTTCTTC
TRBV7-2,many,TRBJ2-7,NA,CASSLRGTYEQYF,TGTGCCAGCAGCTTAAGGGGAACCTACGAGCAGTACTTC
TRBV6-5,once,TRBJ2-1,NA,CASTPQGISYNEQFF,TGTGCCAGCACCCCCCAGGGAATCTCCTACAATGAGCAGTTCTTC
TRBV7-9,few,TRBJ1-4,TRBD1,CASSIGTGPNEKLFF,TGTGCCAGCAGCATCGGGACAGGGCCTAATGAAAAACTGTTTTTT
TRBV12-3/TRBV12-4,few,TRBJ1-2,NA,CASSSGPLGDGYTF,TGTGCCAGCAGTTCGGGCCCCCTAGGGGATGGCTACACCTTC
TRBV9,NA,TRBJ2-5,NA,CASSVMDGKETQYF,TGTGCCAGCAGCGTAATGGACGGTAAAGAGACCCAGTACTTC
TRBV28,many,TRBJ1-5,TRBD1,CASSDRGNQPQHF,TGTGCCAGCAGTGACAGGGGTAATCAGCCCCAGCATTTT